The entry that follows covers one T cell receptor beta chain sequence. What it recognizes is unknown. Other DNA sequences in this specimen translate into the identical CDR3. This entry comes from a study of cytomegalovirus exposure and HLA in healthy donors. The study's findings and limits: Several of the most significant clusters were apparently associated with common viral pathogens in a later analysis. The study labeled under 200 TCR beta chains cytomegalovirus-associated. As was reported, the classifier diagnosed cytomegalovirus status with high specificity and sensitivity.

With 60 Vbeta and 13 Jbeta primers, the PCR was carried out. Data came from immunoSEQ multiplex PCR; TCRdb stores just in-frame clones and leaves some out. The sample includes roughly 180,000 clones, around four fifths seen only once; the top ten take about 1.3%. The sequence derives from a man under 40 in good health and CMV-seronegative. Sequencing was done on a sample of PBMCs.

This chain's CDR3 is CASRKQGSGNTIYF. The CDR3 nucleotides are TGTGCCAGCAGGAAACAGGGCTCTGGAAACACCATATATTTT. The chain recombines TRBV6-6 with TRBJ1-3; a weak D match, TRBD1 (6 bases). The germline V gene has CDR1 MNHNY and CDR2 SVGAGI (reference sequence). Trimming left V 6 bases short and J 0 bases short, with 9 bases between. The CDR3 runs 14 residues.